A selection of T cell receptor beta chains follows, all from one sample in a study of T cell responses to AZD1222 COVID-19 vaccine. Sequencing used immunoSEQ multiplex PCR; TCRdb keeps in-frame clones, though not all of them. This table holds fewer than 5,500 clones, around 91% found once. The specimen comprised peripheral blood, sampled 28 days after the second AZD1222 dose. The source of these receptors is an adult who received the AZD1222 COVID-19 vaccine. The CDR3 runs from the conserved cysteine through the conserved F or W. Each record gives: D gene, J gene, V gene, clone size, CDR3 protein, CDR3 DNA. A D gene is named only where the DNA matches it firmly. Size values are once, few and many counts, or a class for expanded clones, and some rows have none.

>TRBD2|TRBJ2-4|TRBV6-2/TRBV6-3|NA
CASSSVAGGPNQFQYF
TGTGCCAGCAGTTCGGTAGCGGGGGGGCCAAATCAGTTCCAGTACTTC
>NA|TRBJ2-1|TRBV2|NA
CASSKGWSGGNEQFF
TGTGCCAGCAGTAAGGGGTGGTCGGGTGGCAATGAGCAGTTCTTC
>NA|TRBJ2-7|TRBV18|NA
CASSPLRGSSNDEQYF
TGTGCCAGCTCACCATTGAGGGGCAGCAGTAACGACGAGCAGTACTTC
>TRBD1|TRBJ1-2|TRBV7-9|NA
CASSGDSSNYGYTF
TGTGCCAGCAGCGGGGACAGCTCTAACTATGGCTACACCTTC
>NA|TRBJ1-6|TRBV5-1|NA
CASSLGGVQGSSPLHF
TGCGCCAGCAGCTTGGGCGGAGTGCAGGGGTCTTCACCCCTCCACTTT
>NA|TRBJ2-1|TRBV7-3|NA
CASSLVGAATYNEQFF
TGTGCCAGCAGCTTAGTGGGGGCCGCCACCTACAATGAGCAGTTCTTC
>NA|TRBJ1-2|TRBV24-1|NA
CATSDLSGNYGYTF
TGTGCCACCAGTGATTTGTCAGGGAACTATGGCTACACCTTC
>NA|TRBJ2-1|TRBV5-5|NA
CASSLSSNNEQFF
TGTGCCAGCAGCTTGTCTAGTAACAATGAGCAGTTCTTC
>NA|TRBJ2-2|TRBV9|NA
CASSVTGRQGGGELFF
TGTGCCAGCAGCGTGACAGGCCGGCAAGGGGGCGGGGAGCTGTTTTTT
>TRBD2|TRBJ2-3|TRBV6-1|NA
CASSDLAGAYTQYF
TGTGCCAGCAGTGACCTAGCGGGGGCCTATACGCAGTATTTT
>TRBD1|TRBJ1-1|TRBV28|once
CAIAEGRTGEAFF
TGTGCCATCGCGGAAGGGCGGACAGGTGAAGCTTTCTTT
>NA|TRBJ1-2|TRBV27|once
CASSHDSDYGYTF
TGTGCCAGCAGCCACGACTCAGACTATGGCTACACCTTC
>NA|TRBJ2-3|TRBV15|NA
CATSRDHWGPTSTDTQYF
TGTGCCACCAGCAGAGATCACTGGGGGCCTACCTCCACAGATACGCAGTATTTT
>NA|TRBJ1-2|TRBV28|NA
CASTRGYGYTF
TGTGCCAGCACCCGGGGGTATGGCTACACCTTC
>NA|TRBJ2-2|TRBV5-1|NA
CASSLGENGELFF
TGCGCCAGCAGCTTGGGGGAGAACGGGGAGCTGTTTTTT
>TRBD1|TRBJ2-7|TRBV6-5|NA
CASNNRGGNEQYF
TGTGCCAGCAACAACAGGGGTGGGAACGAGCAGTACTTC
>TRBD1|TRBJ1-4|TRBV6-5|NA
CASSYSGQINEKLFF
TGTGCCAGCAGTTACTCGGGACAGATAAATGAAAAACTGTTTTTT
>NA|TRBJ2-3|TRBV28|NA
CASSRSDTQYF
TGTGCCAGCAGCCGATCAGATACGCAGTATTTT
>NA|TRBJ1-3|TRBV5-1|once
CASSFDGNTIYF
TGCGCCAGCAGCTTTGATGGAAACACCATATATTTT
>TRBD1|TRBJ1-2|TRBV19|NA
CASSIPGQGARYGYTF
TGTGCCAGTAGTATACCGGGACAGGGGGCGCGCTATGGCTACACCTTC
>TRBD2|TRBJ2-5|TRBV5-1|NA
CASSLVGTSGTASQETQYF
TGCGCCAGCAGCTTGGTGGGGACTAGCGGGACCGCGTCCCAAGAGACCCAGTACTTC
>TRBD1|TRBJ1-4|TRBV3-1/TRBV3-2|NA
CASSRNRGHNEKLFF
TGTGCCAGCAGCCGAAACAGGGGGCACAATGAAAAACTGTTTTTT
>TRBD2|TRBJ2-5|TRBV5-1|NA
CASSLALAGMETQYF
TGCGCCAGCAGCTTGGCCTTAGCGGGGATGGAGACCCAGTACTTC
>NA|TRBJ1-2|TRBV5-1|once
CASSLLGGDYGYTF
TGCGCCAGCAGCTTGTTGGGGGGCGACTATGGCTACACCTTC
>NA|TRBJ1-1|TRBV7-9|NA
CASSLEGVNTEAFF
TGTGCCAGCAGCTTAGAGGGAGTCAACACTGAAGCTTTCTTT
>NA|TRBJ1-1|TRBV7-9|once
CASSPPDSLNTEAFF
TGTGCCAGCAGCCCCCCGGACAGTTTGAACACTGAAGCTTTCTTT
>NA|TRBJ1-1|TRBV6-5|NA
CASSYGGANTEAFF
TGTGCCAGCAGTTACGGCGGGGCGAACACTGAAGCTTTCTTT
>TRBD1|TRBJ2-2|TRBV2|NA
CASTERDRGTGELFF
TGTGCCAGCACCGAAAGGGACAGGGGTACCGGGGAGCTGTTTTTT
>NA|TRBJ2-7|TRBV19|NA
CASSMGGSSYEQYF
TGTGCCAGTAGTATGGGCGGAAGCTCCTACGAGCAGTACTTC
>NA|TRBJ1-6|TRBV7-2|once
CASRPAGVNSPLHF
TGTGCCAGCAGGCCCGCAGGGGTTAATTCACCCCTCCACTTT
>NA|TRBJ2-1|TRBV19|NA
CASSIQGQTTYNEQFF
TGTGCCAGTAGTATTCAGGGACAAACGACCTACAATGAGCAGTTCTTC
>NA|TRBJ2-1|TRBV6-5|NA
CASSLTSSSYNEQFF
TGTGCCAGCAGCTTGACTAGTAGCTCCTACAATGAGCAGTTCTTC
>NA|TRBJ2-5|TRBV19|NA
CASSFATPSETQYF
TGTGCCAGTAGTTTTGCGACCCCTTCGGAGACCCAGTACTTC
>NA|TRBJ1-6|TRBV3-1/TRBV3-2|NA
CASSQGRFNSPLHF
TGTGCCAGCAGCCAAGGACGGTTTAATTCACCCCTCCACTTT
>TRBD1|TRBJ1-1|TRBV27|NA
CASGSGRQGRTEAFF
TGTGCCAGCGGGTCCGGCCGACAGGGACGGACTGAAGCTTTCTTT
>NA|TRBJ2-5|TRBV28|NA
CASGYRIQETQYF
TGTGCCAGCGGTTACAGGATCCAAGAGACCCAGTACTTC
>TRBD2|TRBJ2-3|TRBV20-1|NA
CSASNPSTSGRTDTQYF
TGCAGTGCTAGTAACCCCTCGACTAGCGGGAGAACAGATACGCAGTATTTT
>NA|TRBJ1-1|TRBV4-1|NA
CASSPASEDAEAFF
TGCGCCAGCAGCCCGGCCTCAGAGGACGCTGAAGCTTTCTTT
>TRBD1|TRBJ1-1|TRBV28|NA
CASSLGDRAEAFF
TGTGCCAGCAGTTTAGGGGACAGGGCTGAAGCTTTCTTT
>NA|TRBJ2-5|TRBV7-8|large
CASSQRQGPSETQYF
TGTGCCAGCAGCCAGCGCCAGGGCCCTTCGGAGACCCAGTACTTC